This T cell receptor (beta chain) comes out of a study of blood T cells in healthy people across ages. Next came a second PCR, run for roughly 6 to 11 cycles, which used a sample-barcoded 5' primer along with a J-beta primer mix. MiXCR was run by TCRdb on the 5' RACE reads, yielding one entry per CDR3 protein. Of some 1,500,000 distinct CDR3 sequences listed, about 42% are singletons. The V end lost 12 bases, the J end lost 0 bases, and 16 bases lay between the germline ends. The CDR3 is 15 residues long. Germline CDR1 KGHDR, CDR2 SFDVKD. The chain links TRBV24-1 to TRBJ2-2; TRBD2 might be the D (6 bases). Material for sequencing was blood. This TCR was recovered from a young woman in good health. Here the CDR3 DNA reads TGTGCCGCGGGTGGAGGGCCTCCGAACACCGGGGAGCTGTTTTTT. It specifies CAAGGGPPNTGELFF.